This section outlines one TCR beta chain sequence together with its context. What it binds is unknown. The assay was immunoSEQ multiplex PCR, and TCRdb's table has in-frame clones only and misses some. The sample lists hundreds of thousands of clones, roughly 91% occurring once. The validation cohort, a group of 120 or so subjects, included the donors and was separate from the roughly 670-subject first cohort. These data belong to a study of cytomegalovirus exposure and HLA in healthy donors. Findings and caveats of the study: One later analysis, an examination of the roughly 130 validation repertoires, found that first-cohort TCR clusters tended to co-occur in them. The authors confirmed in vitro that three CMV-associated chains were specific for CMV antigens.

Germline CDR1 is KGHSH and CDR2 is LQKENI. Trimming stripped 3 bases from V and 5 bases from J, with 14 bases between. This CDR3 is built from 14 residues. The chain carries TRBV18 and TRBJ2-7; a possible D gene is TRBD1 (5 bases). This TCR was sampled from a woman younger than 30 in good health and CMV-seropositive. The source material was PBMCs. The CDR3 nucleotides read TGTGCCAGCTCACCGTCAAAAGGGGTGGACGAGCAGTACTTC. Its protein product is CASSPSKGVDEQYF. Looking up the rest from reference TRBV18 and TRBJ2-7 gives the full variable domain: NAGVMQNPRHLVRRRGQEARLRCSPMKGHSHVYWYRQLPEEGLKFMVYLQKENIIDESGMPKERFSAEFPKEGPSILRIQQVVRGDSAAYFCASSPSKGVDEQYFGPGTRLTVT.